Listed here are 23 T cell receptor beta chains from one sample, sequenced in a study of cytomegalovirus exposure and HLA in healthy donors. Use of 60 Vbeta and 13 Jbeta primers characterized the PCR. Libraries were prepared by immunoSEQ multiplex PCR; TCRdb keeps only in-frame clonotypes and omits some of them. The sample holds some 140,000 clones, approximately 80% seen once. The sequenced sample consisted of PBMCs. The receptors originated from a man aged 25 to 40 in good health and CMV-seropositive.

The CDR3 loop is CASSLVFNQPQHF. CDR3 coding DNA: TGTGCCAGCAGTTTAGTCTTCAATCAGCCCCAGCATTTT. This chain joins TRBV27 and TRBJ1-5; D not certain. This CDR3 is 13 amino acids long. Germline V gene lookup returns CDR1 MNHEY and CDR2 SMNVEV (reference sequence). V was cut by 2 bases and J by 3 bases, with 5 bases left in between.

In nucleotides, the CDR3 is TGTGCCAGCAGCCCGTCCGGGGGAAGCAATCAGCCCCAGCATTTT. Amino acids: CASSPSGGSNQPQHF. The chain combines TRBV7-2 with TRBJ1-5; D might be TRBD1 (5 bases). CDR3 length: 15 amino acids. Trimming left V 5 bases short and J 1 base short, with 12 bases between. Germline lookup yields CDR1 SGHTA and CDR2 FQGNSA.

The J gene is TRBJ2-1, the V gene TRBV2, with a weak D call TRBD2 (6 bases). Germline CDR1 SNHLY, CDR2 FYNNEI. Trimming took off 4 bases at V and 7 bases at J, with 11 bases between the two ends. This CDR3 region has 13 residues. The CDR3, as DNA: TGTGCCAGCAGTGCAGGGAGGACTAATGAGCAGTTCTTC. The encoded protein is CASSAGRTNEQFF.

The chain has TRBV28 and TRBJ1-1; 9 positions match TRBD1. J lost 7 bases, V lost 5 bases, and 8 bases had no gene match. The CDR3 sequence is 14 residues long. The germline gives CDR1 MDHEN, CDR2 SYDVKM. CDR3 in amino acids: CASSPHRGRDEAFF. The CDR3 region has the DNA TGTGCCAGCAGTCCCCACAGGGGGCGGGATGAAGCTTTCTTT.

The chain combines TRBV29-1 with TRBJ2-4, with a possible D match to TRBD1 (6 bases). The CDR3 totals 16 residues. V was shortened by 1 base and J by 2 bases, with 15 bases between the two germline ends. Germline-derived CDR1 and CDR2 are SQVTM and ANQGSEA. CDR3 region: CSVEVRTAITKNIQYF. The CDR3 coding sequence is TGCAGCGTTGAAGTCCGGACAGCTATTACCAAAAACATTCAGTACTTC.

CDR3 protein: CASSGTTTNEKLFF. CDR3 bases: TGTGCCAGCAGCGGGACAACGACTAATGAAAAACTGTTTTTT. The genes are TRBV9 and TRBJ1-4; maybe TRBD1 (5 bases). CDR3 length: 14 amino acids. In germline, CDR1 is SGDLS, CDR2 YYNGEE. The V end was cut by 3 bases, the J end by 2 bases, with 8 bases between.

This chain links TRBV28 with TRBJ2-5; 9 bases align to TRBD1. The junction had 8 bases not matched to a gene; V was cut back by 10 bases and J by 5 bases. There are 13 residues in the CDR3. The germline V gene has CDR1 MDHEN and CDR2 SYDVKM. The CDR3: CAIQTGGEETQYF. CDR3 nucleotide sequence: TGTGCCATTCAGACAGGGGGGGAGGAGACCCAGTACTTC.

The chain carries TRBV28 and TRBJ1-4; D call uncertain. Trimming pared 5 bases from V and 8 bases from J, leaving 18 bases between. Per the germline V gene, CDR1 is MDHEN and CDR2 is SYDVKM. The CDR3 has 15 amino acids. The CDR3 DNA reads TGTGCCAGCAGTCGCCTCTCCTCGGGGAAAGAAAAACTGTTTTTT. Translating it yields CASSRLSSGKEKLFF. The complete variable domain, with remaining parts taken from reference TRBV28 and TRBJ1-4, reads DVKVTQSSRYLVKRTGEKVFLECVQDMDHENMFWYRQDPGLGLRLIYFSYDVKMKEKGDIPEGYSVSREKKERFSLILESASTNQTSMYLCASSRLSSGKEKLFFGSGTQLSVL.

The rearrangement links TRBV5-1 to TRBJ2-5; a weak D match, TRBD1 (6 bases). TRBJ2-7 explains the end of the DNA better; the J call may be wrong. CDR1 and CDR2 (germline): SGHRS, YFSETQ. This CDR3 spans 15 amino acids. The CDR3 sequence is CASSVLPGTTYEQYF. In nucleotides, the CDR3 is TGCGCCAGCAGCGTGCTGCCAGGGACAACTTACGAGCAGTACTTC.

The rearrangement uses TRBV5-6 and TRBJ2-7, with unresolved D. V was trimmed by 2 bases and J by 1 base, leaving 7 bases between them. The CDR3 is made up of 13 amino acids. CDR1 and CDR2 (germline): SGHDT, YYEEEE. The CDR3 DNA is TGTGCCAGCAGCTTTACTATGTCCTACGAGCAGTACTTC. It is translated as CASSFTMSYEQYF.

This clone was detected once. V and J are TRBV5-1 and TRBJ1-4, with TRBD1 matching over 7 bases. Trimming removed 4 bases from V and 7 bases from J; junction bases left unmatched: 7. This CDR3 comprises 14 residues. Germline assignment: CDR1 SGHRS and CDR2 YFSETQ. In nucleotides, the CDR3 is TGCGCCAGCAGCGACAGGGTAGGGGCTGAAAAACTGTTTTTT. Translation gives CASSDRVGAEKLFF.

The chain is built from TRBV2 and TRBJ2-4, with 15 positions matching TRBD2. From germline, CDR1 is SNHLY and CDR2 FYNNEI. V trimming: 2 bases; J trimming: 8 bases; junction bases outside the gene matches: 7. The CDR3 loop spans 17 amino acids. CDR3 in amino acids: CASSERTSGRAEDIQYF. The CDR3 nucleotides are TGTGCCAGCAGTGAAAGGACTAGCGGGAGGGCCGAGGACATTCAGTACTTC.

This chain connects TRBV7-2 to TRBJ1-3; D is undetermined. The CDR3 extends over 15 amino acids. V lost 0 bases, J lost 4 bases, and 10 bases lay in between. The germline V gene encodes CDR1 SGHTA and CDR2 FQGNSA. CDR3 sequence (DNA): TGTGCCAGCAGCTTAGCCGGCACGGGAGGAAACACCATATATTTT. Translating gives CASSLAGTGGNTIYF.

The V call is TRBV30, the J call TRBJ2-5, with D possibly matching TRBD2 (5 bases). V lost 2 bases to trimming and J lost 2 bases, with 15 bases between them. This CDR3 has 15 amino acids. Germline values: CDR1 GTSNPN, CDR2 SVGIG (reference sequence). The CDR3 region has the DNA TGTGCCTGGAGTTTTCGGACGGAGGTACAAGAGACCCAGTACTTC. Amino acid sequence: CAWSFRTEVQETQYF.

This chain uses TRBV5-1 with TRBJ2-1; 14 positions agree with TRBD2. Germline V lookup: CDR1 SGHRS, CDR2 YFSETQ. There are 15 residues in the CDR3. V gave up 4 bases and J gave up 6 bases; unmatched junction bases: 3. CDR3 loop: CASSQTSGRANEQFF. The CDR3 DNA is TGCGCCAGCAGCCAGACTAGCGGGAGGGCCAATGAGCAGTTCTTC.

V usage is TRBV27 and J usage is TRBJ1-1, with D possibly TRBD1 on 5 matching bases. Trimming stripped 5 bases from V and 5 bases from J, with 9 bases between. Germline V CDR1 and CDR2: MNHEY, SMNVEV (reference sequence). The CDR3 is made up of 12 amino acids. The CDR3 nucleotides are TGTGCCAGCAGTCACGGGGGGACTGAAGCTTTCTTT. This encodes CASSHGGTEAFF.

The rearrangement links TRBV28 to TRBJ2-7; 9 bases map to TRBD1. Per germline, CDR1 MDHEN and CDR2 SYDVKM. The trim removed 6 bases at V and 8 bases at J, leaving 14 bases unmatched. The CDR3 runs to 15 residues. CDR3 residues: CASSPTGTGSGKQYF. CDR3 in DNA: TGTGCCAGCAGCCCAACCGGGACAGGGTCTGGTAAGCAGTACTTC.

The V gene is TRBV28, the J gene TRBJ1-1; D remains ambiguous. V was cut by 6 bases and J by 7 bases, with 18 bases left in between. Germline V CDR1 and CDR2: MDHEN, SYDVKM. The CDR3 runs to 14 residues. The DNA for the CDR3 is TGTGCCAGCAGCCGCGGAGGGCCCTATAATGAAGCTTTCTTT. Amino acids: CASSRGGPYNEAFF.

This clone was detected only once. V gene TRBV25-1 combines with J gene TRBJ2-7, with no clear D. Germline V gene lookup returns CDR1 MGHDK and CDR2 SYGVNS. Trimming removed 4 bases from V and 7 bases from J, with 11 bases in between. This CDR3 has 12 residues. CDR3 in amino acids: CASSGINGEQYF. In DNA, the CDR3 is TGTGCCAGCAGTGGGATAAACGGGGAGCAGTACTTC.

The CDR3 loop reads CASSVAGGWGNQPQHF. The CDR3 DNA follows: TGTGCCAGCAGCGTAGCCGGGGGTTGGGGCAATCAGCCCCAGCATTTT. The chain carries TRBV5-5 and TRBJ1-5; the D gene is possibly TRBD1 (5 bases). V lost 4 bases and J lost 2, with 16 bases in between. The CDR3 has 16 residues. Germline lookup yields CDR1 SGHKS and CDR2 YYEKEE (reference sequence).

This sequence joins TRBV5-6 and TRBJ2-7; D call uncertain. Trimming removed 4 bases from V and 2 bases from J, with 19 bases in between. Looked up from germline, CDR1 is SGHDT and CDR2 is YYEEEE. The length of the CDR3 is 16 residues. The CDR3 sequence is CASSPLGSTSTYEQYF. CDR3 DNA sequence: TGTGCCAGCAGCCCTCTTGGTTCAACATCAACCTACGAGCAGTACTTC.

The chain couples TRBV27 to TRBJ2-5, with D hard to call. Trimming took off 1 base at V and 5 bases at J, with 8 bases between the two ends. The germline V gene encodes CDR1 MNHEY and CDR2 SMNVEV (reference sequence). The CDR3 has 13 residues. CDR3 loop: CASSLYRAETQYF. Written as DNA, the CDR3 is TGTGCCAGCAGTTTATACCGTGCGGAGACCCAGTACTTC.

The chain joins TRBV5-4 to TRBJ2-2, with 7 bases identical to TRBD1. The CDR3 extends over 14 amino acids. The V gene end was trimmed by 9 bases and the J gene end by 0 bases; junction bases not matched to a gene: 5. Germline V lookup: CDR1 SGHNT, CDR2 YYREEE (reference sequence). CDR3 region: CATTGTANTGELFF. The CDR3 DNA follows: TGTGCCACAACCGGGACAGCGAACACCGGGGAGCTGTTTTTT.